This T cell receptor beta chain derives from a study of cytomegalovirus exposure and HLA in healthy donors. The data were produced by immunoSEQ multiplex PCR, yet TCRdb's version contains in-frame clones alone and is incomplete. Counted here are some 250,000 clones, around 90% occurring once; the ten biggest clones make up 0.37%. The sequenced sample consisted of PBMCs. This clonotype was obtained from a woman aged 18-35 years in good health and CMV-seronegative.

The CDR3 DNA sequence: TGTGCCCTGGCGTCCGGGAATCAGCCCCAGCATTTT. Translating it yields CALASGNQPQHF. This chain connects TRBV28 to TRBJ1-5; D uncertain. V dropped 11 bases and J dropped 4 bases, with 12 bases sitting between them. The germline V gene encodes CDR1 MDHEN and CDR2 SYDVKM. This CDR3 is built from 12 residues.